What follows are 15 T cell receptor beta chains derived from one specimen sequenced in a study of spatial heterogeneity in lung cancer. Sample time point: sample taken at primary tumor resection. TCRs were sequenced from unsorted whole RNA of tumor, nontumor lung or PBMC. From the 5' RACE reads, TCRdb called clonotypes with MiXCR, one entry per CDR3 protein. Counted here are thousands of distinct CDR3 sequences, 4.4% occurring once; the ten biggest clones make up 28%. The material sequenced was normal lung tissue next to the tumor, taken at surgery. Source of these receptors: a female donor with early-stage non-small cell lung cancer.

The sample holds a few counts of this clonotype. This beta chain is a stray read from a library made for alpha chains; its abundance is not meaningful. J is TRBJ2-3 and V is TRBV9; 8 positions match TRBD2. This CDR3 has 16 residues. J was trimmed by 1 base and V by 4 bases; bases with no gene match: 8. Germline V lookup: CDR1 SGDLS, CDR2 YYNGEE. Written as DNA, the CDR3 is TGTGCCAGCAGCCCCCAGCGAGCGGGGGGCACAGATACGCAGTATTTT. It is translated as CASSPQRAGGTDTQYF.

This clonotype was seen many times. This beta chain turned up in a library designed for alpha chains; as an off-target read, its abundance says little. The chain couples TRBV5-4 to TRBJ2-2; TRBD2 aligns across 10 bases. J was trimmed by 0 bases and V by 3 bases; bases with no gene match: 5. This CDR3 spans 17 amino acids. Germline V gene data show CDR1 as SGHNT and CDR2 as YYREEE (reference sequence). CDR3 amino acids: CASSWGGLAANTGELFF. The CDR3 coding sequence is TGTGCCAGCAGCTGGGGTGGACTAGCGGCGAACACCGGGGAGCTGTTTTTT. The full variable domain, completed using reference TRBV5-4 and TRBJ2-2, is ETGVTQSPTHLIKTRGQQVTLRCSSQSGHNTVSWYQQALGQGPQFIFQYYREEENGRGNFPPRFSGLQFPNYSSELNVNALELDDSALYLCASSWGGLAANTGELFFGEGSRLTVL.

This clonotype was seen ten or more times. A library prepared for alpha chains yielded this beta chain as an off-target read; its size is of little meaning. The chain joins TRBV18 to TRBJ2-3; a possible D gene is TRBD1 (5 bases). This CDR3 region has 14 residues. Germline CDR1 reads KGHSH; CDR2 reads LQKENI. Trimming pared 3 bases from V and 5 bases from J, leaving 12 bases between. Here the CDR3 DNA reads TGTGCCAGCTCACCGCCGACAGTGAGAGATACGCAGTATTTT. Protein sequence: CASSPPTVRDTQYF.

This clonotype ranks as medium-sized. This beta chain is an off-target read within a library intended for alpha chains, so its frequency means little. The J gene is TRBJ2-2, the V gene TRBV27; 9 bases fit TRBD2. CDR1 is MNHEY, CDR2 SMNVEV, per germline (reference sequence). CDR3 length: 15 residues. V was clipped by 5 bases and J by 4 bases; unmatched bases: 5. The CDR3: CASSLSSGSTGELFF. DNA of the CDR3: TGTGCCAGCAGTCTCAGTAGCGGGAGCACCGGGGAGCTGTTTTTT.

Ten or more counts support this clonotype. This beta chain was picked up by a library intended for alpha chains and is off target, so its count carries little meaning. The J gene is TRBJ1-4, the V gene TRBV3-1, with D possibly being TRBD1 (5 bases). Germline V CDR1 and CDR2: LGHDT, YNNKEL (reference sequence). The CDR3 sequence is 15 residues long. V lost 10 bases, J lost 2 bases, and 17 bases lay in between. CDR3 in amino acids: CATSRAQATNEKLFF. The CDR3 region has the DNA TGTGCCACCTCCAGGGCCCAAGCGACTAATGAAAAACTGTTTTTT. Using reference TRBV3-1 and TRBJ1-4 for the parts outside the CDR3, the full variable domain is DTAVSQTPKYLVTQMGNDKSIKCEQNLGHDTMYWYKQDSKKFLKIMFSYNNKELIINETVPNRFSPKSPDKAHLNLHINSLELGDSAVYFCATSRAQATNEKLFFGSGTQLSVL.

Remarks on this clonotype: This beta chain slipped into a library made for alpha chains as a stray read, so its size is not meaningful. The rearrangement links TRBV5-4 to TRBJ1-1; no clear D gene. The CDR3 spans 13 residues. Trimming took off 6 bases at V and 1 base at J, with 10 bases between the two ends. Germline V gives CDR1 SGHNT, CDR2 YYREEE (reference sequence). CDR3 region: CASINERNTEAFF. The CDR3 DNA reads TGTGCCAGCATTAACGAAAGGAACACTGAAGCTTTCTTT.

By sample share, this clonotype is medium-sized. For a library built for alpha chains, this beta chain is a stray read; little rests on its size. The V gene is TRBV6-4, the J gene TRBJ1-1; D gene ambiguous. V was trimmed by 4 bases and J by 2 bases, leaving 8 bases between them. Germline assignment: CDR1 MRHNA and CDR2 SNTAGT. The CDR3 covers 13 residues. The CDR3 bases are TGTGCCAGCAGTGCGGAGGAAAACACTGAAGCTTTCTTT. Residues: CASSAEENTEAFF.

At least ten counts were recorded for this clonotype. Since the library was made to target alpha chains, this beta chain is a stray read and its abundance is not meaningful. This rearrangement joins TRBV3-1 to TRBJ2-1; maybe TRBD1 (6 bases). V lost 2 bases and J 9 bases, leaving 8 bases between the germline ends. Per the germline V gene, CDR1 is LGHDT and CDR2 is YNNKEL (reference sequence). CDR3 length: 12 amino acids. DNA of the CDR3: TGTGCCAGCAGCCAACAGGGGCGTGAGCAGTTCTTC. It translates to CASSQQGREQFF.

Remarks on this clonotype: This beta chain lies outside the target of a library built for alpha chains; its clone size means little. V is TRBV20-1 and J is TRBJ2-2; D call uncertain. Trimming removed 3 bases at V and 3 bases at J, with 14 bases between. Germline assignment: CDR1 DFQATT and CDR2 SNEGSKA (reference sequence). The CDR3 consists of 15 residues. The CDR3 sequence is CSARLDLTHTGELFF. CDR3 in DNA: TGCAGTGCTAGGCTGGACCTTACTCACACCGGGGAGCTGTTTTTT.

In this sample, this clonotype is medium-sized (0.01 to 0.1%). The library was built for alpha chains, so this beta chain is an off-target read and its size means little. The V and J genes are TRBV7-9 and TRBJ2-3; TRBD2 matches 9 bases. The CDR3 is 17 residues long. V dropped 4 bases and J dropped 2; count of bases not matched to a gene: 10. From germline, CDR1 is SEHNR and CDR2 FQNEAQ (reference sequence). The chain's CDR3 is CASSSGRERGATDTQYF. DNA for the CDR3: TGTGCCAGCAGCTCCGGGAGGGAGCGGGGGGCCACAGATACGCAGTATTTT.

This clonotype rates as medium-sized. This beta chain is a stray read from a library made for alpha chains; its abundance is not meaningful. V is TRBV19 and J is TRBJ2-2, with a tentative D call TRBD2 (5 bases). Germline CDR1 is LNHDA and CDR2 is SQIVND (reference sequence). The ends were cut back, 5 bases at V and 6 bases at J, with 13 bases in the middle. The length of the CDR3 is 14 residues. CDR3 DNA: TGTGCCAGTAGTGGTAACTTGAGGGCCGGGGAGCTGTTTTTT. It encodes CASSGNLRAGELFF. The full variable domain, completed using reference TRBV19 and TRBJ2-2, is DGGITQSPKYLFRKEGQNVTLSCEQNLNHDAMYWYRQDPGQGLRLIYYSQIVNDFQKGDIAEGYSVSREKKESFPLTVTSAQKNPTAFYLCASSGNLRAGELFFGEGSRLTVL.

Regarding this clonotype: The library was built for alpha chains, so this beta chain is an off-target read and its size means little. The chain joins TRBV18 to TRBJ1-3; no reliable D call. Trimming removed 6 bases at V and 4 bases at J, with 19 bases between. This CDR3 spans 16 amino acids. Germline CDR1 and CDR2: KGHSH and LQKENI. This CDR3 reads CASSPGGYQSGNTIYF. The CDR3 bases are TGTGCCAGCTCCCCAGGAGGTTACCAGTCGGGAAACACCATATATTTT.

This clonotype was observed many times. This beta chain is off target for a library built for alpha chains, so its abundance means little. The chain couples TRBV5-1 to TRBJ2-7, with 9 bases aligning to TRBD1. With 1 base clipped from V and 2 bases from J, the junction kept 7 bases outside the gene matches. The CDR3 sequence is 16 residues long. The germline gives CDR1 SGHRS, CDR2 YFSETQ. The CDR3 coding sequence is TGCGCCAGCAGCTTGACAGGGGGCGCCTCACCCTACGAGCAGTACTTC. Amino acids: CASSLTGGASPYEQYF.

By share, this clonotype ranks as medium-sized. This beta chain lies outside the target of a library built for alpha chains; its clone size means little. The V call is TRBV5-1, the J call TRBJ2-1, with D maybe TRBD2 (6 bases). Germline V gene sequence: CDR1 SGHRS, CDR2 YFSETQ. V lost 0 bases to trimming and J lost 2 bases, with 18 bases between them. The CDR3 consists of 18 residues. Here the CDR3 reads CASSLGGTYFRAYNEQFF. In DNA form, the CDR3 reads TGCGCCAGCAGCTTGGGAGGGACTTACTTTAGGGCCTACAATGAGCAGTTCTTC.

At least ten counts were recorded for this clonotype. This beta chain is a stray read from a library made for alpha chains; its abundance is not meaningful. The rearrangement links TRBV6-5 to TRBJ2-5, with TRBD1 matching over 11 bases. The germline gives CDR1 MNHEY, CDR2 SVGAGI. J gave up 5 bases and V 2 bases, and 1 base lay outside the gene matches. CDR3 length: 14 amino acids. The CDR3 loop is CASSYGTGGETQYF. The CDR3 region has the DNA TGTGCCAGCAGTTACGGGACAGGGGGGGAGACCCAGTACTTC.